These T cell receptor beta chains were read from a single sample in a study of OX40 agonist ivuxolimab in advanced cancers. Clones were read by immunoSEQ multiplex PCR, and TCRdb kept only the in-frame ones, dropping some. The sample has 65,000 to 85,000 clones, 80% to 95% seen once; the top ten hold 0.65%. The sample consisted of CD4+ or CD8+ T cells sorted from blood, taken in a trial of the OX40 agonist ivuxolimab. The origin of the receptors is an adult with an advanced solid tumor such as melanoma, head and neck, liver or kidney cancer. CDR3s include the opening cysteine and the closing phenylalanine or tryptophan. A D gene is named only where the DNA matches it firmly. Part of the rows lack a size; the others show once, few, many or a class for expanded clones.

V gene,J gene,clone size,D gene,CDR3 protein,CDR3 DNA
TRBV19,TRBJ1-5,NA,NA,CASSMEVNQPQHF,TGTGCCAGTAGTATGGAGGTGAATCAGCCCCAGCATTTT
TRBV18,TRBJ2-5,NA,NA,CASSPRGSQETQYF,TGTGCCAGCTCACCGCGTGGCAGTCAAGAGACCCAGTACTTC
TRBV7-9,TRBJ1-1,NA,TRBD1,CASSPGRGHTEAFF,TGTGCCAGCAGCCCCGGCAGGGGGCACACTGAAGCTTTCTTT
TRBV7-9,TRBJ1-4,NA,NA,CASSLPGGREKLFF,TGTGCCAGCAGCTTACCGGGAGGGCGTGAAAAACTGTTTTTT
TRBV10-1,TRBJ2-7,NA,NA,CASSEAPGYGYEQYF,TGCGCCAGCAGTGAGGCCCCAGGATATGGTTACGAGCAGTACTTC
TRBV7-9,TRBJ1-6,NA,NA,CASSSATGVGSPLHF,TGTGCCAGCAGCTCCGCGACAGGTGTAGGTTCACCCCTCCACTTT
TRBV2,TRBJ2-7,NA,NA,CASSEATPSRALLAPSSYEQYF,TGTGCCAGCAGTGAAGCGACCCCAAGTAGGGCACTTCTAGCGCCTTCCTCCTACGAGCAGTACTTC
TRBV19,TRBJ2-5,once,TRBD1,CASSGTGGGETQYF,TGTGCCAGTAGCGGGACAGGGGGAGGAGAGACCCAGTACTTC
TRBV5-4,TRBJ2-1,NA,NA,CASSLAYEQFF,TGTGCCAGCAGTTTGGCGTATGAGCAGTTCTTC
TRBV7-8,TRBJ1-2,few,NA,CASSHTQRDNYGYTF,TGTGCCAGCAGTCATACTCAAAGGGATAACTATGGCTACACCTTC
TRBV2,TRBJ2-5,NA,NA,CASSVEVYQETQYF,TGTGCCAGCAGTGTTGAAGTTTACCAAGAGACCCAGTACTTC
TRBV5-8,TRBJ2-5,NA,NA,CASSLFEGRQTQYF,TGTGCCAGCAGCTTGTTTGAGGGAAGGCAGACCCAGTACTTC
TRBV19,TRBJ2-1,NA,TRBD1,CASRVDRGSYEQFF,TGTGCCAGTAGGGTGGACAGGGGGTCGTATGAGCAGTTCTTC
TRBV5-1,TRBJ2-5,NA,NA,CASSETGETQYF,TGCGCCAGCAGCGAAACAGGGGAGACCCAGTACTTC
TRBV27,TRBJ1-2,NA,TRBD1,CASSSRDSYGYTF,TGTGCCAGCAGTTCCCGGGACAGTTATGGCTACACCTTC
TRBV11-3,TRBJ2-1,NA,NA,CASSPPSSYNEQFF,TGTGCCAGCAGCCCCCCGAGCTCCTACAATGAGCAGTTCTTC
TRBV18,TRBJ2-3,NA,NA,CASSPGRSQTQYF,TGTGCCAGCTCACCCGGTCGCTCCCAAACGCAGTATTTT
TRBV5-6,TRBJ1-2,NA,NA,CASSLAGPRIHTF,TGTGCCAGCAGCTTGGCGGGACCACGGATACACACCTTC
TRBV18,TRBJ2-3,NA,TRBD2,CASSRPGLALTDTQYF,TGTGCCAGCTCACGCCCGGGACTAGCGCTCACAGATACGCAGTATTTT
TRBV19,TRBJ1-3,once,NA,CAVGTSSGNTIYF,TGTGCCGTTGGGACAAGCTCTGGAAACACCATATATTTT
TRBV7-6,TRBJ1-1,once,NA,CASSLARGGMNTEAFF,TGTGCCAGCAGCTTAGCGCGCGGGGGAATGAACACTGAAGCTTTCTTT
TRBV5-1,TRBJ1-2,NA,NA,CASSFAANYGYTF,TGCGCCAGCAGCTTCGCGGCTAACTATGGCTACACCTTC
TRBV30,TRBJ1-5,NA,NA,CAWSGGGNQPQHF,TGTGCCTGGAGTGGGGGAGGCAATCAGCCCCAGCATTTT
TRBV11-1,TRBJ1-6,few,NA,CASSSRAGGSSYNSPLHF,TGTGCCAGCAGCAGCCGGGCCGGTGGGAGCTCCTATAATTCACCCCTCCACTTT
TRBV19,TRBJ2-7,NA,TRBD1,CASSRTGGVYEQYF,TGTGCCAGTAGTAGGACAGGAGGAGTCTACGAGCAGTACTTC
TRBV7-9,TRBJ2-5,NA,NA,CASSSGLIGKETQYF,TGTGCCAGCAGCTCGGGACTGATTGGAAAAGAGACCCAGTACTTC
TRBV7-3,TRBJ2-5,NA,NA,CASSPQVQETQYF,TGTGCCAGCAGCCCACAGGTCCAAGAGACCCAGTACTTC
TRBV19,TRBJ2-7,NA,TRBD2,CASSGREASYEQYF,TGTGCCAGTAGTGGGCGGGAGGCGTCCTACGAGCAGTACTTC
TRBV6-1,TRBJ2-7,NA,TRBD2,CASDASGGSGEQYF,TGTGCCAGCGACGCTAGCGGGGGATCTGGAGAGCAGTACTTC
TRBV6-5,TRBJ2-7,few,NA,CASSSDTTYEQYF,TGTGCCAGCAGTTCGGACACAACCTACGAGCAGTACTTC
TRBV5-1,TRBJ2-3,NA,TRBD2,CASSLNLAGALPDTQYF,TGCGCCAGCAGCTTGAATTTAGCGGGGGCCCTGCCAGATACGCAGTATTTT
TRBV11-2,TRBJ2-2,NA,NA,CASSLWGVANTGELFF,TGTGCCAGCAGCTTATGGGGAGTCGCGAACACCGGGGAGCTGTTTTTT
TRBV5-1,TRBJ2-5,NA,NA,CASSWGADQETQYF,TGCGCCAGCAGCTGGGGGGCCGACCAAGAGACCCAGTACTTC
TRBV21-1,TRBJ1-2,NA,NA,CASSTTDRGRNYGYTF,TGTGCCAGCAGCACTACAGACAGGGGGCGAAATTATGGCTACACCTTC
TRBV2,TRBJ2-5,NA,NA,CASSRRVGETQYF,TGTGCCAGCAGCCGGAGGGTCGGAGAGACCCAGTACTTC
TRBV4-2,TRBJ2-6,NA,NA,CASSHESSGANVLTF,TGTGCCAGCAGCCATGAAAGCTCTGGGGCCAACGTCCTGACTTTC
TRBV10-1,TRBJ2-7,NA,NA,CASSESTRVYF,TGCGCCAGCAGTGAGTCGACTAGGGTGTACTTC
TRBV5-1,TRBJ2-7,NA,NA,CASSLVGQFYEQYF,TGCGCCAGCAGCCTCGTTGGACAGTTCTACGAGCAGTACTTC
TRBV2,TRBJ1-2,NA,NA,CASRADSNYGYTF,TGTGCCAGCAGGGCGGACAGTAACTATGGCTACACCTTC
TRBV6-6,TRBJ2-7,NA,NA,CASSYVQLALTNEQYF,TGTGCCAGCAGTTACGTTCAATTAGCTCTAACCAACGAGCAGTACTTC
TRBV10-2,TRBJ1-3,NA,TRBD1,CASSATGDQGNTIYF,TGCGCCAGCAGTGCGACAGGGGACCAAGGAAACACCATATATTTT
TRBV5-1,TRBJ2-3,NA,TRBD1,CASSLGPGQGGDTQYF,TGCGCCAGCAGCTTGGGCCCGGGACAGGGAGGCGATACGCAGTATTTT
TRBV30,TRBJ2-7,NA,NA,CAWRFVYEQYF,TGTGCCTGGAGGTTCGTCTACGAGCAGTACTTC
TRBV30,TRBJ2-2,NA,NA,CAWRTASANTGELFF,TGTGCCTGGAGGACCGCTAGCGCCAACACCGGGGAGCTGTTTTTT
TRBV11-2,TRBJ2-1,once,NA,CASSTQVVGNEQFF,TGTGCCAGCAGCACCCAGGTGGTAGGGAATGAGCAGTTCTTC
TRBV19,TRBJ2-3,NA,TRBD2,CASALPTSGGADTQYF,TGTGCCAGTGCGCTCCCGACTAGCGGGGGAGCAGATACGCAGTATTTT
TRBV11-3,TRBJ2-3,NA,TRBD2,CASSQGLGTDTQYF,TGTGCCAGCAGCCAGGGACTAGGCACAGATACGCAGTATTTT
TRBV11-2,TRBJ2-7,NA,NA,CASSRYVGVSYEQYF,TGTGCCAGCAGTCGTTATGTGGGTGTATCCTACGAGCAGTACTTC
TRBV5-1,TRBJ2-2,NA,NA,CASSQQASTGELFF,TGCGCCAGCAGCCAACAGGCGTCAACCGGGGAGCTGTTTTTT
TRBV7-9,TRBJ2-1,NA,NA,CASRRGGPSSYNEQFF,TGTGCCAGCAGACGGGGCGGGCCCAGCTCCTACAATGAGCAGTTCTTC
TRBV18,TRBJ1-1,once,NA,CASSPQDPRVNEAFF,TGTGCCAGCTCACCCCAAGACCCAAGGGTCAATGAAGCTTTCTTT